These 24 T cell receptor beta chains were sequenced from one sample in a study of CD8+ T cells in alopecia areata. Following RNA extraction, reverse transcription yielded cDNA that acted as the sequencing template. TCRdb's copy holds only in-frame clones and misses some; the assay was immunoSEQ multiplex PCR. The table records around 97,000 clones, 55% of them present only once. Sequenced input: CD4+ T cells sorted from blood. These receptors were collected from a human donor in good health.

This chain links TRBV7-2 with TRBJ2-3; D gene unclear. Germline assignment: CDR1 SGHTA and CDR2 FQGNSA. The CDR3 spans 13 residues. Trimming removed 6 bases at V and 1 base at J, with 8 bases between. CDR3 DNA sequence: TGTGCCAGCAGGCGCATTGGCACAGATACGCAGTATTTT. Translated, it gives CASRRIGTDTQYF.

This clone was picked up many times. The gene calls are TRBV10-2 and TRBJ2-5; D gene ambiguous. Trimming took 9 bases from V and 6 from J, leaving 17 bases between them. There are 13 residues in the CDR3. Germline values: CDR1 WSHSY, CDR2 SAAADI. The DNA of the CDR3 is TGCGCCAGTCTCACGACTGACTCGAAGACCCAGTACTTC. It is translated as CASLTTDSKTQYF.

This clone was detected once. The chain is built from TRBV29-1 and TRBJ1-2, with 9 bases lining up with TRBD1. CDR1 is SQVTM and CDR2 is ANQGSEA in the germline V gene. With 3 bases clipped from V and 6 bases from J, the junction kept 8 bases outside the gene matches. The CDR3 loop spans 14 amino acids. The CDR3 spells CSVDLMGTGNGYTF. The CDR3 nucleotides are TGCAGCGTTGACCTCATGGGGACAGGGAATGGCTACACCTTC.

The table lists this clone with a few counts. V is TRBV29-1 and J is TRBJ1-2, with D perhaps TRBD1 (5 bases). Trimming shortened V by 6 bases and J by 0 bases, and 11 bases separated the two germline ends. The germline gives CDR1 SQVTM, CDR2 ANQGSEA. The CDR3 covers 13 residues. DNA for the CDR3: TGCAGCGTCTCCCCCAGGGCTAACTATGGCTACACCTTC. It encodes CSVSPRANYGYTF.

The genes are TRBV5-1 and TRBJ2-3; 7 bases map to TRBD2. V was clipped by 0 bases and J by 0 bases; unmatched bases: 4. The CDR3 has 16 residues. Germline CDR1 SGHRS, CDR2 YFSETQ. CDR3 sequence (DNA): TGCGCCAGCAGCTTGGACGGCGGGGGTAGCACAGATACGCAGTATTTT. This gives the protein CASSLDGGGSTDTQYF. Variable domain in full (rest from reference TRBV5-1 and TRBJ2-3): KAGVTQTPRYLIKTRGQQVTLSCSPISGHRSVSWYQQTPGQGLQFLFEYFSETQRNKGNFPGRFSGRQFSNSRSEMNVSTLELGDSALYLCASSLDGGGSTDTQYFGPGTRLTVL.

This chain uses TRBV5-1 with TRBJ2-5; 8 bases fit TRBD2. Per the germline V gene, CDR1 is SGHRS and CDR2 is YFSETQ. Trimming removed 4 bases from V and 5 bases from J; junction bases left unmatched: 13. The CDR3 is 16 residues long. The CDR3 region has the DNA TGCGCCAGCAGCCAAGGACTAGCCCCGGTTGAGGAGACCCAGTACTTC. It specifies CASSQGLAPVEETQYF. Full variable domain (outside the CDR3, taken from reference TRBV5-1 and TRBJ2-5): KAGVTQTPRYLIKTRGQQVTLSCSPISGHRSVSWYQQTPGQGLQFLFEYFSETQRNKGNFPGRFSGRQFSNSRSEMNVSTLELGDSALYLCASSQGLAPVEETQYFGPGTRLLVL.

This clone has only a few counts. The chain recombines TRBV6-6 with TRBJ1-3; possible D gene TRBD1, 6 bases. CDR3 length: 15 amino acids. The germline V gene has CDR1 MNHNY and CDR2 SVGAGI (reference sequence). The germline V and J ends were trimmed by 5 bases and 1 base, with 12 bases remaining between them. The CDR3 region has the DNA TGTGCCAGCAGTGGCCAACAGGGTTCTGGAAACACCATATATTTT. This translates into CASSGQQGSGNTIYF.

V gene TRBV29-1 combines with J gene TRBJ1-1; D gene uncertain. The CDR3 covers 12 residues. Germline V gene data show CDR1 as SQVTM and CDR2 as ANQGSEA. V lost 3 bases and J 0 bases, leaving 5 bases between the germline ends. The CDR3 spells CSVEGMNTEAFF. The CDR3 nucleotides read TGCAGCGTTGAGGGGATGAACACTGAAGCTTTCTTT. Full variable domain (missing parts from reference TRBV29-1 and TRBJ1-1): SAVISQKPSRDICQRGTSLTIQCQVDSQVTMMFWYRQQPGQSLTLIATANQGSEATYESGFVIDKFPISRPNLTFSTLTVSNMSPEDSSIYLCSVEGMNTEAFFGQGTRLTVV.

The sample holds a few counts of this clone. At the DNA level, this CDR3 is encoded by other sequences in the same sample as well. V and J are TRBV6-1 and TRBJ1-2; D not certain. This CDR3 spans 11 amino acids. Germline values: CDR1 MNHNS, CDR2 SASEGT. Trimming took off 3 bases at V and 4 bases at J, with 3 bases between the two ends. Here the CDR3 DNA reads TGTGCCAGCAGTGAGGGCTATGGCTACACCTTC. Amino acid sequence: CASSEGYGYTF.

The chain joins TRBV9 to TRBJ2-5, with D maybe TRBD2 (6 bases). The germline CDR1 and CDR2 sequences are SGDLS and YYNGEE. This CDR3 has 19 amino acids. With 1 base removed from V and 2 bases from J, the gap between germline ends came to 24 bases. The CDR3: CASSVHPGRTHLVQETQYF. The CDR3 region has the DNA TGTGCCAGCAGCGTACACCCCGGGAGAACACACCTCGTGCAAGAGACCCAGTACTTC.

This chain links TRBV5-1 with TRBJ2-7; tentatively, D is TRBD1 or TRBD2 (5 bases each). CDR1 and CDR2 from the germline V gene are SGHRS and YFSETQ. V lost 4 bases and J lost 3, with 14 bases in between. The CDR3 spans 14 residues. DNA of the CDR3: TGCGCCAGCAGCCCCGGGACGGGTCTCTACGAGCAGTACTTC. Protein product: CASSPGTGLYEQYF.

As concerns this clone: Other DNA sequences of this sample code for an identical CDR3. The V and J genes are TRBV30 and TRBJ2-1; no clear D gene. From germline, CDR1 is GTSNPN and CDR2 SVGIG (reference sequence). The CDR3 spans 12 residues. Trimming took off 1 base at V and 4 bases at J, with 5 bases between the two ends. The DNA for the CDR3 is TGTGCCTGGAGTGGTGTATACAATGAGCAGTTCTTC. Translation: CAWSGVYNEQFF.

The rearrangement joins TRBV4-1 to TRBJ2-4, with 14 bases fitting TRBD2. J lost 1 base, V lost 4 bases, and 12 bases had no gene match. Germline V gene data show CDR1 as MGHRA and CDR2 as YSYEKL. This CDR3 has 20 residues. In nucleotides, the CDR3 is TGCGCCAGCAGCCGAGAGGAGACTAGCGGGGGGGCCGGGGCCAAAAACATTCAGTACTTC. Translation: CASSREETSGGAGAKNIQYF.

The chain links TRBV29-1 to TRBJ2-3, with D perhaps matching TRBD1 or TRBD2 (5 bases each). Germline CDR1 reads SQVTM; CDR2 reads ANQGSEA. Deletions cut 3 bases from V and 1 base from J, with 8 bases between. The CDR3 has 13 amino acids. The CDR3 sequence is CSVEVGGTDTQYF. Written as DNA, the CDR3 is TGCAGCGTTGAGGTGGGGGGCACAGATACGCAGTATTTT.

The chain has TRBV29-1 and TRBJ1-2, with D maybe TRBD1 (5 bases). The germline V gene encodes CDR1 SQVTM and CDR2 ANQGSEA. Trimming took off 6 bases at V and 2 bases at J, with 10 bases between the two ends. This CDR3 region has 12 residues. The CDR3 coding sequence is TGCAGCGTCCTGCGGGGGAACTATGGCTACACCTTC. Translated: CSVLRGNYGYTF.

The sample holds a few counts of this clone. The V and J genes are TRBV29-1 and TRBJ2-5; D not certain. CDR1 and CDR2 from the germline V gene are SQVTM and ANQGSEA. The CDR3 covers 12 residues. The V end lost 3 bases, the J end lost 4 bases, and 9 bases lay between the germline ends. In DNA form, the CDR3 reads TGCAGCGTTGAGTACTATCGAGAGACCCAGTACTTC. It encodes CSVEYYRETQYF.

The chain links TRBV30 to TRBJ1-3; D is perhaps TRBD1 (5 bases). Germline CDR1 reads GTSNPN; CDR2 reads SVGIG (reference sequence). Between the trimmed V and J ends, which lost 8 bases and 1 base, there was a span of 9 bases. This CDR3 comprises 12 residues. In DNA form, the CDR3 reads TGTGCCGGGAAGGGGTCTGGAAACACCATATATTTT. This codes for CAGKGSGNTIYF.

This rearrangement joins TRBV23-1 to TRBJ2-3, with TRBD1 as a possible D gene (5 bases). TRBV23-1 has ORF status, its function being uncertain. The CDR3 runs 16 residues. The V gene lost 2 bases and the J gene lost 0 bases, with 12 bases spanning the gap. DNA for the CDR3: TGCGCCAGCAGTCAAGTTCGGCAGGGCAGCACAGATACGCAGTATTTT. Protein: CASSQVRQGSTDTQYF.

The V gene is TRBV5-1, the J gene TRBJ2-7; 10 bases map to TRBD2. The CDR3 sequence is 16 residues long. The germline V gene encodes CDR1 SGHRS and CDR2 YFSETQ. V was pared by 0 bases and J by 3 bases, with 6 bases of the junction left unmatched. The CDR3 loop reads CASSLGTSGVSYEQYF. The CDR3 DNA reads TGCGCCAGCAGCTTGGGCACTAGCGGGGTTAGCTACGAGCAGTACTTC.

V usage is TRBV7-9 and J usage is TRBJ1-6; no clear D gene. Germline assignment: CDR1 SEHNR and CDR2 FQNEAQ (reference sequence). Trimming cost V 5 bases and J 7 bases, with 15 bases left between them. There are 15 residues in the CDR3. The CDR3 spells CASSQMQRQNSPLHF. The CDR3 DNA reads as TGTGCCAGCAGCCAGATGCAGCGACAAAATTCACCCCTCCACTTT.

The chain employs TRBV5-1 and TRBJ1-2; D not certain. The length of the CDR3 is 17 residues. Germline V gene sequence: CDR1 SGHRS, CDR2 YFSETQ. Between the trimmed V and J ends, which lost 4 bases and 0 bases, there was a span of 19 bases. CDR3 in amino acids: CASSLKTTTVANYGYTF. For the CDR3, the DNA is TGCGCCAGCAGCCTTAAAACAACGACGGTAGCTAACTATGGCTACACCTTC.

The chain links TRBV29-1 to TRBJ1-1; D is perhaps TRBD1 (5 bases). Per the germline V gene, CDR1 is SQVTM and CDR2 is ANQGSEA. The CDR3 sequence is 13 residues long. V lost 3 bases and J lost 0, with 8 bases in between. As DNA, the CDR3 is TGCAGCGTTGACAAAGGGGTGAACACTGAAGCTTTCTTT. It is translated as CSVDKGVNTEAFF.

V is TRBV4-3 and J is TRBJ2-3; 10 bases match TRBD2. The V segment lost 1 base and the J segment 7 bases; nucleotides outside the gene matches: 8. CDR1 is LGHNA, CDR2 YSLEER, per germline. This CDR3 is 16 amino acids long. The CDR3 sequence is CASSQVGAGGPYTQYF. The CDR3 region has the DNA TGCGCCAGCAGCCAAGTAGGAGCGGGGGGGCCATATACGCAGTATTTT.

The rearrangement links TRBV4-1 to TRBJ1-1; D ambiguous. Trimming pared 0 bases from V and 4 bases from J, leaving 12 bases between. Germline V gives CDR1 MGHRA, CDR2 YSYEKL. This CDR3 comprises 15 residues. The CDR3 bases are TGCGCCAGCAGCCAAGATATTAGGATGGGCACTGAAGCTTTCTTT. This gives the protein CASSQDIRMGTEAFF.